A single sample is the source of the 2 T cell receptor beta chains below, sequenced in a study of shared clonotypes between healthy human individuals. Profiled with immunoSEQ multiplex PCR; TCRdb holds only in-frame clones, not every one. The sample holds around 750,000 clones; under 80% are singletons and the top ten take 1.5% to 2%. The source material was memory CD4+ T cells sorted from blood. Documented subset: CD45RA-negative fraction. The origin of the receptors is a woman aged 25 to 39 in good health.

The sample holds a few counts of this clone. V and J are TRBV10-3 and TRBJ1-2; 7 nucleotides line up with TRBD1. In germline, CDR1 is ENHRY, CDR2 SYGVKD. Trimming removed 4 bases from V and 7 bases from J; junction bases left unmatched: 3. The length of the CDR3 is 12 residues. Here the CDR3 reads CAISADRVGYTF. The CDR3, as DNA: TGTGCCATCAGTGCTGACAGGGTTGGCTACACCTTC.

This clone was seen a few times. The chain recombines TRBV2 with TRBJ2-1; 10 bases are shared with TRBD2. The CDR3 is made up of 17 amino acids. The trim removed 5 bases at V and 6 bases at J, leaving 13 bases unmatched. CDR1 is SNHLY and CDR2 is FYNNEI in the germline V gene. The CDR3 sequence: CASSMETSGHTGNEQFF. The CDR3 coding sequence is TGTGCCAGCAGTATGGAGACTAGCGGGCATACGGGCAATGAGCAGTTCTTC.